This record looks at one T cell receptor (beta chain) sequence and its context. Its antigen is undetermined. At one boundary the junction diverges from the germline segment, which might be a read error. This sample is part of a study of naive and memory T cell subsets. Points from the study as a whole: More TCRs at tuberculin sites were read as hypersensitivity T cell infiltration. TCRs were reportedly recovered from both biopsy types, mostly tuberculin test sites.

This sample's treatment: skin biopsy from PPD injection site in Mantoux-positive individual. A UMI-containing oligonucleotide was joined by 3' ligation to the TCR cDNA template. Skin biopsies came from PPD injection sites in Mantoux-positive individuals. Unsorted total RNA, about 1 to 1000 ng, was DNase treated before reverse transcription. Amplification of ligated cDNA took four PCR rounds with SP2 and nested alpha and beta constant primers. MiXCR was run by TCRdb on the UMI-ligation and nested PCR reads, yielding one entry per CDR3 protein. The sample has some 15,000 distinct CDR3 sequences, 5.2% seen once. Per germline, CDR1 SGHTA and CDR2 FQGNSA. The CDR3 is 15 residues long.

This clonotype originated in an adult in good health. The sample in question was skin, obtained from a tuberculin skin test site. The chain has TRBV7-2 and TRBJ1-2; no reliable D call. CDR3 residues: CASSSKRIANYGDTF. In DNA, the CDR3 is TGTGCCAGCAGCTCCAAGCGAATAGCTAACTATGGCGACACCTTC.